A single T cell receptor beta chain is shown here with its context. What it recognizes is unknown. Germline V lookup: CDR1 KGHSH, CDR2 LQKENI. The CDR3 runs 13 residues. The ends were cut back, 1 base at V and 1 base at J, with 5 bases in the middle. The source of the sample is a study of beta chain features in type 1 diabetes. Findings and caveats of the study: A greater similarity of naive, central memory and Treg TCRB repertoires was seen among patients than among healthy donors. There was a moderate but significant shortening of TCRB CDR3s in all four CD4+ subsets of Type 1 diabetes patients. A potential PCR bias toward shorter templates would be equal in patient and control samples.

Expressed TCRB transcripts were sequenced because the entire RNA isolate underwent reverse transcription. The assay was immunoSEQ multiplex PCR, and TCRdb's table has in-frame clones only and misses some. The sample consists of roughly 51,000 clones, under 60% of them appearing once. This sequence originates from a woman in her 40s with type 1 diabetes. The V gene is TRBV18, the J gene TRBJ2-7; D not certain. Sequences were obtained from Tregs from blood. The CDR3 loop is CASSPLTSYEQYF. CDR3 nucleotides: TGTGCCAGCTCACCACTCACATCCTACGAGCAGTACTTC.